These T cell receptor beta chains were read from a single sample in a study of cytomegalovirus exposure and HLA in healthy donors. Measured with immunoSEQ multiplex PCR; TCRdb has only the in-frame clones, and not every one. The table lists around 210,000 clones, roughly 85% of them singletons. Sequencing input: PBMCs. The receptors here all came from a girl under 10 years old in good health and CMV-seronegative. The conserved cysteine and the conserved F or W are not part of the CDR3 here.

V,J,CDR3
TRBV5-4,TRBJ2-1,ASSLGGLLYNEQF
TRBV7-9,TRBJ2-5,ASSPRDTQETQY
TRBV5-1,TRBJ1-4,ASSLARTATTGEKLF
TRBV29-1,TRBJ2-3,SVGGNRGRTDTQY
TRBV30,TRBJ2-7,ACHPGTSRY
TRBV27,TRBJ1-1,ATKIKDNPNTEAF
TRBV6-1,TRBJ1-1,ASREIKDRGKTSTEAF
TRBV7-2,TRBJ2-7,ASSLTYPYEQY
TRBV23-1,TRBJ1-6,ASSQGRVYNSPLH
TRBV7-9,TRBJ2-1,ASSPTSGGSYNEQF
TRBV27,TRBJ1-1,ASSSLEGGRKAF
TRBV5-6,TRBJ1-1,ASSLVGLNTNTEAF
TRBV2,TRBJ1-1,ASSSRRTGKNTEAF
TRBV27,TRBJ1-1,ASTSYRVMNTEAF
TRBV28,TRBJ2-1,ASSPLGTPYNEQF
TRBV19,TRBJ1-5,ASSFAGDSNQPQH
TRBV6-1,TRBJ2-1,ASSVGTSEYNEQF
TRBV30,TRBJ2-3,AWTQSRTSGSTDTQY
TRBV29-1,TRBJ2-7,SVSQGPISYEQY
TRBV6-6,TRBJ1-1,ASSYSTEMNTEAF
TRBV6-5,TRBJ2-6,ASSSLSGANVLT
TRBV5-1,TRBJ2-5,ASSLGLAEIQETQY
TRBV27,TRBJ1-5,ASSLGTGGNQPQH
TRBV5-6,TRBJ2-1,ASSFGTGSYNEQF
TRBV19,TRBJ2-7,ASSMSGSSWYEQY
TRBV19,TRBJ1-4,ASSTTFRAYNEKLF
TRBV7-8,TRBJ1-5,ASSGQGRNQPQH
TRBV5-6,TRBJ2-5,ASSSGAGLQGETQY
TRBV7-8,TRBJ2-5,ASSLELRSGETQY
TRBV7-6,TRBJ2-1,ASSLRTGGSYNEQF
TRBV5-1,TRBJ2-2,ASSLPGGNTGELF
TRBV10-1,TRBJ2-1,ASSLRGGRYNEQF
TRBV7-9,TRBJ2-3,ASSLERGRSDTQY
TRBV30,TRBJ2-5,AWSGGLQETQY
TRBV30,TRBJ2-7,AWSGGGRMPYEQY
TRBV2,TRBJ1-1,ASSPGQPNTEAF
TRBV19,TRBJ2-3,ASRTSGGADTQY
TRBV6-6,TRBJ1-6,ASSSGDSPLH
TRBV6-1,TRBJ1-1,ASSADRGWGTEAF
TRBV12-5,TRBJ1-1,ASGLVQGVNTEAF
TRBV7-7,TRBJ2-1,ASSLRTSGGPTTSYNEQF
TRBV28,TRBJ1-6,ASSWTGLNSPLH
TRBV9,TRBJ2-2,ASSVARGVGTGELF
TRBV5-4,TRBJ2-7,ASSFGGGTYEQY
TRBV9,TRBJ2-5,ASSVHSYQETQY
TRBV6-5,TRBJ1-5,ASSYTGGNQPQH
TRBV9,TRBJ2-6,ASSVRISGDRTGANVLT
TRBV2,TRBJ1-6,ASISRGNYNSPLH
TRBV6-1,TRBJ1-1,ASSPVGGTEAF
TRBV2,TRBJ1-2,ASKGDGTGKGYT
TRBV27,TRBJ2-7,ASSSYKPRGPSSYEQY
TRBV14,TRBJ1-3,ASSHSGLGNTIY
TRBV30,TRBJ1-2,AWKEGDWDGYT
TRBV18,TRBJ1-1,ASSPLQAGATGNTEAF
TRBV5-4,TRBJ1-5,ASSLSGNNQPQH
TRBV7-6,TRBJ1-3,ATGLGNTIY
TRBV7-2,TRBJ2-1,ASSLGAGRYNEQF
TRBV7-9,TRBJ2-3,ASSTRGGDTQY